This T cell receptor (beta chain) emerged from a study of T cell responses to AZD1222 COVID-19 vaccine. Assay: immunoSEQ multiplex PCR; the TCRdb copy retains only in-frame clones and omits some. There are 110,000 or so clones in the sample; 88% occur only once, and approximately 3.5% lies in the top ten. V lost 4 bases and J 0 bases, leaving 12 bases between the germline ends. This CDR3 spans 15 amino acids. Germline-derived CDR1 and CDR2 are SGHRS and YFSETQ. Points from the study as a whole: Targeting of unmutated variant regions was reportedly seen in nearly half of spike-specific TCRs. Repertoires in all cases were sampled only once the peak T cell response had passed. Elevations in Spike-specific TCR breadth and depth followed administration of two AZD1222 doses. White British ancestry dominated among donors, who included more females, and clonal diversity was possibly underestimated.

On this clone itself: The antigen remains undetermined.

Source: peripheral blood, taken 28 days after the second AZD1222 dose. The V and J genes are TRBV5-1 and TRBJ2-3; D unresolved. The TCR sequence derives from an adult who received the AZD1222 COVID-19 vaccine. This CDR3 reads CASSPPPPSTDTQYF. In DNA, the CDR3 is TGCGCCAGCAGCCCCCCGCCCCCTAGCACAGATACGCAGTATTTT. The full variable domain, in which reference TRBV5-1 and TRBJ2-3 provide the parts outside the CDR3, is KAGVTQTPRYLIKTRGQQVTLSCSPISGHRSVSWYQQTPGQGLQFLFEYFSETQRNKGNFPGRFSGRQFSNSRSEMNVSTLELGDSALYLCASSPPPPSTDTQYFGPGTRLTVL.